This T cell receptor beta chain derives from a study of blood T cell repertoires in COVID-19. The wider study: Donors in the United States, Italy and Spain gave samples during acute or convalescent COVID-19.

The V end was cut by 1 base, the J end by 2 bases, with 8 bases between. The CDR3 length is 14 residues. Germline V gene data show CDR1 as SNHLY and CDR2 as FYNNEI. Cohort 3 donors counted as recovered after two negative PCRs, clearance, or resolved symptoms. Some clones are missing from TCRdb's copy, which holds only in-frame ones; the method was immunoSEQ multiplex PCR. The data hold over 200,000 clones, with about four fifths observed a single time. The receptor's source is a woman aged 40 to 55 who had recovered from COVID-19. Sequenced sample: PBMCs or T cells enriched from blood (not recorded which). V is TRBV2 and J is TRBJ1-2, with D possibly being TRBD1 (6 bases). The CDR3 spells CASSEEQGNYGYTF. In DNA, the CDR3 is TGTGCCAGCAGTGAAGAACAGGGAAACTATGGCTACACCTTC.